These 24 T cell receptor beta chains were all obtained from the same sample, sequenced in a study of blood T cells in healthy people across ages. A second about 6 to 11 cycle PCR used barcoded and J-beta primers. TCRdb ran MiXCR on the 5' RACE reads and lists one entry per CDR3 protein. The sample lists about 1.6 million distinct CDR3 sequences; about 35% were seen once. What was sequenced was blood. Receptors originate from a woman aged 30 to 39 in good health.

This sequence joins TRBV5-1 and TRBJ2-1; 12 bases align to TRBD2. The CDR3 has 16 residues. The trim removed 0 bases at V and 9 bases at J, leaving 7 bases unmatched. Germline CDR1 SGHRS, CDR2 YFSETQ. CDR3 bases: TGCGCCAGCAGCTTGGCCCAGACTAGCGGGGGAACTGAGCAGTTCTTC. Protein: CASSLAQTSGGTEQFF.

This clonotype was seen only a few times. The CDR3 nucleotides are TGCAGCGTTGGGGCTAGCGAAACCTACGAGCAGTACTTC. Its translation: CSVGASETYEQYF. This chain connects TRBV29-1 to TRBJ2-7; tentative D call: TRBD2 (6 bases). The CDR3 is 13 amino acids. V lost 4 bases, J lost 2 bases, and 12 bases lay in between. Per germline, CDR1 SQVTM and CDR2 ANQGSEA.

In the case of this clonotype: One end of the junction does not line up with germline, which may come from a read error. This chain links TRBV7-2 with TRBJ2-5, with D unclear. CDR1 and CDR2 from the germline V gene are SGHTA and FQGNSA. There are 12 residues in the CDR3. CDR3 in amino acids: CAGSLVLTTQYF. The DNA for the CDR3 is TGTGCCGGCAGCTTAGTCCTCACCACCCAGTACTTC.

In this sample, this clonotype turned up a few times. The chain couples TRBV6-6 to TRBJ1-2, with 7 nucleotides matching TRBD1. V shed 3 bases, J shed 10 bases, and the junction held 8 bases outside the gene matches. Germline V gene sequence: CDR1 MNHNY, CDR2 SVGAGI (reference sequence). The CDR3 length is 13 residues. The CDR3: CASSYAQDRAYTF. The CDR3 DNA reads TGTGCCAGCAGTTATGCCCAAGACAGGGCCTACACCTTC.

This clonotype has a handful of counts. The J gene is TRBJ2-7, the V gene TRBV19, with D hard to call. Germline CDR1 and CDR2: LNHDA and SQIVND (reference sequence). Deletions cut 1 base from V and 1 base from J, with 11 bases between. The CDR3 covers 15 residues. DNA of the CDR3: TGTGCCAGTAGTATAGGCCCGGATGGATCCTACGAGCAGTACTTC. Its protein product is CASSIGPDGSYEQYF.

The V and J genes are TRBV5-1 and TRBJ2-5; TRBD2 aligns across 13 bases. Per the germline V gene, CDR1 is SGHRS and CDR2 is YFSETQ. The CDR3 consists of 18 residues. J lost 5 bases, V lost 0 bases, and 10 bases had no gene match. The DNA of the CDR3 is TGCGCCAGCAGCTTGGTCCCGGGACTAGCGGGACGTAGCGAGACCCAGTACTTC. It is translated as CASSLVPGLAGRSETQYF.

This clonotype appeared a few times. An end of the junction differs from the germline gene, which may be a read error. CDR3 coding DNA: TGTGCCAGCTCACCATCGGACAGTAGGGGCTTCACCTTC. It codes for CASSPSDSRGFTF. The J gene is TRBJ1-2, the V gene TRBV18; D is possibly TRBD1 (6 bases). The CDR3 has 13 residues. Germline CDR1 KGHSH, CDR2 LQKENI.

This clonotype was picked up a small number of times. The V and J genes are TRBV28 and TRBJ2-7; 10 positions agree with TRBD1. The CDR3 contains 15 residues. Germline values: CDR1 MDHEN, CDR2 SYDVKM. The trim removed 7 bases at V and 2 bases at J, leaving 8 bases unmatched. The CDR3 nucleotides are TGTGCCAGCACTGCTGTCGGACAGGGGGCCTACGAGCAGTACTTC. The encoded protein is CASTAVGQGAYEQYF.

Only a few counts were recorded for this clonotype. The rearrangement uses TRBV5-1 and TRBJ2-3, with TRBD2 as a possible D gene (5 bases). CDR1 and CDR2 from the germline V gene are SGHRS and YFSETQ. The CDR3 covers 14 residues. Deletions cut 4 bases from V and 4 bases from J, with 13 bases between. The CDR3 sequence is CASSPRGSADTQYF. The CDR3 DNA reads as TGCGCCAGCAGCCCCCGGGGTTCGGCAGATACGCAGTATTTT. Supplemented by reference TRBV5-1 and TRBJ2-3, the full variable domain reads KAGVTQTPRYLIKTRGQQVTLSCSPISGHRSVSWYQQTPGQGLQFLFEYFSETQRNKGNFPGRFSGRQFSNSRSEMNVSTLELGDSALYLCASSPRGSADTQYFGPGTRLTVL.

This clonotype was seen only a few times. The CDR3 protein is CASRQQGSQETQYF. The CDR3 DNA reads as TGTGCCAGCAGACAACAGGGCTCGCAAGAGACCCAGTACTTC. This chain joins TRBV12-3 or TRBV12-4 and TRBJ2-5, with D perhaps matching TRBD1 (6 bases). The V end lost 6 bases, the J end lost 2 bases, and 13 bases lay between the germline ends. This CDR3 has 14 amino acids.

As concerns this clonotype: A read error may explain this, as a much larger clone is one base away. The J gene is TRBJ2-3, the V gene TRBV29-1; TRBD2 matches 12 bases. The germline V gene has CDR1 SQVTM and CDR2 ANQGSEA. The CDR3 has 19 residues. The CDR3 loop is CSVDRADLTSGGMSDTRYF. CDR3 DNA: TGCAGCGTTGATAGGGCTGACCTGACTAGCGGGGGAATGTCAGATACGCGGTATTTT.

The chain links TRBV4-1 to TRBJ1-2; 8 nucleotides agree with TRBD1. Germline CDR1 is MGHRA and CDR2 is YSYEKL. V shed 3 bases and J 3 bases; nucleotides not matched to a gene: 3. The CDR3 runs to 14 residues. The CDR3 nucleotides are TGCGCCAGCAGCCAGGCAGGGGGCGACTATGGCTACACCTTC. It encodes CASSQAGGDYGYTF.

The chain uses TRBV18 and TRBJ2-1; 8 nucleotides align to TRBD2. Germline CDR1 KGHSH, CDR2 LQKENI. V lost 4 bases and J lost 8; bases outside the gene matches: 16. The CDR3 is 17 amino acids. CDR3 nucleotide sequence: TGTGCCAGCTCACTAAGTGAGGCGGGACTAGTGGTCCATGAGCAGTTCTTC. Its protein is CASSLSEAGLVVHEQFF.

The CDR3 region is CSALQGMDTEAFF. DNA for the CDR3: TGCAGCGCCTTACAGGGAATGGACACTGAAGCTTTCTTT. V and J are TRBV29-1 and TRBJ1-1; a possible D gene is TRBD1 (6 bases). The CDR3 has 13 amino acids. The germline V gene encodes CDR1 SQVTM and CDR2 ANQGSEA. With 7 bases removed from V and 3 bases from J, the gap between germline ends came to 15 bases.

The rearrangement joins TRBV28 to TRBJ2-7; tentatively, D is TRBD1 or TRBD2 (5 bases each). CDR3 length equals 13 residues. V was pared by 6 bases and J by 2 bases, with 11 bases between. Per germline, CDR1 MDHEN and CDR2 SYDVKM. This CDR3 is CASRGTAAYEQYF. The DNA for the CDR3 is TGTGCCAGCAGGGGGACGGCCGCCTACGAGCAGTACTTC.

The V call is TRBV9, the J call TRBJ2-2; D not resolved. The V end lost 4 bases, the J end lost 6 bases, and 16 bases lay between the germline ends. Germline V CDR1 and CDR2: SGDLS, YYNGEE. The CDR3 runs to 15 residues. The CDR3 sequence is CASSTDFTAAGELFF. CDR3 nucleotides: TGTGCCAGCAGCACCGATTTTACCGCCGCCGGGGAGCTGTTTTTT.

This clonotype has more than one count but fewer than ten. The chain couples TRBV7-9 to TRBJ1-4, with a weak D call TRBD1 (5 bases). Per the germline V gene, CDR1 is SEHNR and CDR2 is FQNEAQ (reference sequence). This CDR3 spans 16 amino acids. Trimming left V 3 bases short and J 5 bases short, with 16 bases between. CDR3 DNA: TGTGCCAGCAGCTTGGGGCAGATGACCATCAATGAAAAACTGTTTTTT. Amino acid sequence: CASSLGQMTINEKLFF.

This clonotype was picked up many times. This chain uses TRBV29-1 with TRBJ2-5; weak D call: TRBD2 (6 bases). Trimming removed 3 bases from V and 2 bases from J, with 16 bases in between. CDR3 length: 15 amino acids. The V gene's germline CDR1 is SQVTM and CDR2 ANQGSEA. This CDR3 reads CSVELRGGIQETQYF. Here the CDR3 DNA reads TGCAGCGTTGAGCTGAGAGGCGGGATTCAAGAGACCCAGTACTTC.

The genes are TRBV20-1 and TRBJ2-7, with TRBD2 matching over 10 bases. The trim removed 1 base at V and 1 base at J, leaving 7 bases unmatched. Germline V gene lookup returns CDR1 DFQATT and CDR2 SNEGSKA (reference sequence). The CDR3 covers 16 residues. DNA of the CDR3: TGCAGTGCTAGAGCACCGAGCGGGGGGGTATCCTACGAGCAGTACTTC. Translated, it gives CSARAPSGGVSYEQYF.

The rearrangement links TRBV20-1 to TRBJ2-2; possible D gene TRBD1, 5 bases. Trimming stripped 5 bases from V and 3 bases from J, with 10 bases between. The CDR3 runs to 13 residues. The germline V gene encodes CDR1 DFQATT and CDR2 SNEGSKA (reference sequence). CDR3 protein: CSAQGQDTGELFF. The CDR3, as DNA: TGCAGTGCTCAGGGCCAAGACACCGGGGAGCTGTTTTTT.

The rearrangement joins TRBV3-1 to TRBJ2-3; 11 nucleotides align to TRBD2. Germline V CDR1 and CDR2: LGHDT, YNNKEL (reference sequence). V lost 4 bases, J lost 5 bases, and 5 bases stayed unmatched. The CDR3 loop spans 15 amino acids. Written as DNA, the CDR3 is TGTGCCAGCAGCCCCACTAGCGGGGGTGAAGATACGCAGTATTTT. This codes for CASSPTSGGEDTQYF.

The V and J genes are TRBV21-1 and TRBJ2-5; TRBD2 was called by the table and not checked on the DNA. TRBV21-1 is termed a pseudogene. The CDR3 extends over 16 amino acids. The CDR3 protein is CASTDRNGSTYNEQYF. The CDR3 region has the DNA TGTGCCAGCACCGACCGAAACGGGAGCACCTACAATGAGCAGTACTTC.

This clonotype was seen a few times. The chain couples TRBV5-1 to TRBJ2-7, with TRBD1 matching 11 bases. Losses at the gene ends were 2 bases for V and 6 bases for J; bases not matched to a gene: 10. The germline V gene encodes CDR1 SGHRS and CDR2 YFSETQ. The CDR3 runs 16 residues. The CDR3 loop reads CASSLSGTGGGLEQYF. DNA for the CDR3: TGCGCCAGCAGCTTATCCGGGACAGGGGGTGGACTCGAGCAGTACTTC.

CDR3 sequence (DNA): TGCGCCAGCAGCTTGGCCGGCCAGACAGGGTCTGAAGCTTTCTTT. Its translation: CASSLAGQTGSEAFF. V usage is TRBV5-1 and J usage is TRBJ1-1; 7 bases map to TRBD1. There are 15 residues in the CDR3. The V gene's germline CDR1 is SGHRS and CDR2 YFSETQ. The V segment lost 0 bases and the J segment 6 bases; nucleotides outside the gene matches: 8.